This entry is about one T cell receptor beta chain. With 2 bases removed from V and 2 bases from J, the gap between germline ends came to 7 bases. CDR3 size: 14 residues. Germline CDR1 reads MNHEY; CDR2 reads SMNVEV (reference sequence). The sample belongs to a study of CD8 T cells in Susac syndrome. Sequencing of TCR beta, carried out with a high-throughput approach, was applied to CD8+ and CD4+ T cells from the blood. The multiple sclerosis control group consisted of treatment-naive patients whose relapsing-remitting disease, which was either stable or active, fulfilled revised McDonald criteria. Negative isolation yielded CD8+ and CD4+ T cells; FACS enriched TEMRA cells. RNA in amounts of about 0.45 to 1 ug was reverse transcribed with random hexamers. The TCR beta CDR3 was amplified by immunoSEQ multiplex PCR across 54 Vbeta, 13 Jbeta. TCRdb ran MiXCR on the immunoSEQ multiplex PCR reads and lists one entry per CDR3 protein. The table includes about 300,000 distinct CDR3 sequences, 85% detected once.

The chain carries TRBV27 and TRBJ2-1, with D perhaps TRBD1 (5 bases). The TCR sequence derives from a human donor with multiple sclerosis. Sequenced sample: CD8+ T cells from PBMCs. CDR3 nucleotides: TGTGCCAGCAGTTTACCGGACACCTACAATGAGCAGTTCTTC. Its translation is CASSLPDTYNEQFF.